These 5 T cell receptor beta chains came from one sample sequenced in a study of cytomegalovirus exposure and HLA in healthy donors. Primers: 60 Vbeta forward and 13 Jbeta reverse. Clones were sequenced by immunoSEQ multiplex PCR, and TCRdb holds only the in-frame ones, with some missing. The sample shows roughly 100,000 clones, 78% of them seen only once. Sequencing was carried out using PBMCs. These receptors came from a woman in her fifties or sixties in good health and CMV-seronegative.

The rearrangement joins TRBV30 to TRBJ1-6; TRBD1 matches at 8 bases. Germline V CDR1 and CDR2: GTSNPN, SVGIG (reference sequence). The CDR3 has 15 amino acids. Trimming cost V 3 bases and J 9 bases; bases outside gene matches: 10. As DNA, the CDR3 is TGTGCCTGGAGCTCCGGACAGGGTAGTGGTTCACCCCTCCACTTT. Translation gives CAWSSGQGSGSPLHF.

The V and J genes are TRBV5-1 and TRBJ1-2, with D perhaps TRBD1 (5 bases). The CDR3 contains 15 residues. Germline V CDR1 and CDR2: SGHRS, YFSETQ. The V end lost 0 bases, the J end lost 6 bases, and 15 bases lay between the germline ends. CDR3 residues: CASSLGVRATDGYTF. CDR3 DNA: TGCGCCAGCAGCTTGGGTGTCAGGGCCACGGATGGCTACACCTTC.

The rearrangement joins TRBV4-1 to TRBJ2-7; the match to TRBD2 covers 10 bases. Germline assignment: CDR1 MGHRA and CDR2 YSYEKL. The CDR3 is 16 residues long. The V and J ends lost 3 bases and 6 bases, in that order; junction bases with no gene match: 11. CDR3 residues: CASSHRQSSGSSEQYF. DNA for the CDR3: TGCGCCAGCAGCCACCGACAATCTAGCGGGAGTTCCGAGCAGTACTTC.

The genes are TRBV21-1 and TRBJ1-1. TRBV21-1 is termed a pseudogene. There are 12 residues in the CDR3. CDR3 protein: CASTPGGIEAFF. The DNA for the CDR3 is TGTGCCAGCACCCCGGGGGGGATTGAAGCTTTCTTT.

The chain is built from TRBV28 and TRBJ2-6, with D possibly TRBD2 on 5 matching bases. Germline values: CDR1 MDHEN, CDR2 SYDVKM. CDR3 size: 16 residues. Deletions cut 5 bases from V and 4 bases from J, with 15 bases between. CDR3 amino acids: CASSTSSSGGANVLTF. CDR3 DNA sequence: TGTGCCAGCAGTACGTCCTCTTCGGGAGGGGCCAACGTCCTGACTTTC. Full variable domain (rest looked up from reference TRBV28 and TRBJ2-6): DVKVTQSSRYLVKRTGEKVFLECVQDMDHENMFWYRQDPGLGLRLIYFSYDVKMKEKGDIPEGYSVSREKKERFSLILESASTNQTSMYLCASSTSSSGGANVLTFGAGSRLTVL.